Sequencing of this T cell receptor (beta chain) was carried out in a study of blood T cell repertoires in COVID-19. Per the germline V gene, CDR1 is LGHDT and CDR2 is YNNKEL (reference sequence). The V and J ends lost 4 bases and 4 bases, in that order; junction bases with no gene match: 8. The CDR3 sequence is 16 residues long. Produced via immunoSEQ multiplex PCR; TCRdb's table is partial and in-frame only. This table holds 95,000 to 120,000 clones, 88% found once. This TCR derives from a human donor in a cohort sampled during active COVID-19. What was sequenced was peripheral blood. V usage is TRBV3-1 (or the pseudogene TRBV3-2) and J usage is TRBJ1-3, with 9 bases that match TRBD1. The CDR3 nucleotides are TGTGCCAGCAGCCTCTTTACCGGGACAGGGGGAAACACCATATATTTT. Its protein product is CASSLFTGTGGNTIYF.